The 20 T cell receptor beta chains in this list originate from one sample, sequenced in a study of beta chain features in type 1 diabetes (dated by TCRdb to the late 2010s). Libraries were constructed by the immunoSEQ multiplex PCR assay. The High Capacity cDNA Reverse Transcription Kit was used to reverse transcribe all of the isolated RNA, meaning that expressed TCRB transcripts were what got sequenced. TCRdb holds this immuneACCESS table with in-frame rearrangements only. Some clones are missing; in checked studies, unresolved V genes explain under half, and the rest has no known cause. The sample has about 260,000 clones on record, roughly 21% of them singletons. The top ten clones comprise around 0.028% of the sample. Their antigen targets remain unknown. The paper's findings and limits, for the study overall: In all four CD4+ subsets, TCRB CDR3 length was moderately but significantly shorter in type 1 diabetes patients.

Sequenced sample: naive CD4+ T cells from blood. The sample's cell subset or site label, in plain terms: true naive CD4+ T cells. The receptors were gathered from a woman in her forties with type 1 diabetes.

This chain uses TRBV2 with TRBJ1-2; maybe TRBD1 (6 bases). The V and J ends lost 11 bases and 4 bases respectively, with 20 bases between them. Germline V gene lookup returns CDR1 SNHLY and CDR2 FYNNEI. This CDR3 has 14 amino acids. CDR3 in DNA: TGTGCCGGGACAACGGGGGGTTCTTTCTATGGCTACACCTTC. Residues: CAGTTGGSFYGYTF.

CDR3 loop: CASSASFNTGELFF. CDR3 in DNA: TGTGCCAGCAGTGCTAGCTTTAACACCGGGGAGCTGTTTTTT. The gene calls are TRBV6-6 and TRBJ2-2; D possibly corresponds to TRBD2 (5 bases). Germline CDR1 MNHNY, CDR2 SVGAGI (reference sequence). V lost 5 bases to trimming and J lost 2 bases, with 9 bases between them. The CDR3 spans 14 residues.

This chain joins TRBV4-1 and TRBJ1-5; 8 bases align to TRBD1. V lost 3 bases, J lost 4 bases, and 5 bases stayed unmatched. CDR1 MGHRA and CDR2 YSYEKL come from the germline V gene. The CDR3 has 15 residues. CDR3 protein: CASSQTGQVNQPQHF. In nucleotides, the CDR3 is TGCGCCAGCAGCCAGACGGGACAGGTAAATCAGCCCCAGCATTTT.

The chain combines TRBV14 with TRBJ2-2, with D hard to call. The V and J ends lost 3 bases and 7 bases respectively, with 9 bases between them. Germline V gene lookup returns CDR1 SGHDN and CDR2 FVKESK. This CDR3 has 13 residues. The CDR3 bases are TGTGCCAGCAGCCAGTCCTCGGGCGGGGAGCTGTTTTTT. As protein: CASSQSSGGELFF.

This chain uses TRBV6-5 with TRBJ2-5; 9 positions match TRBD1. V lost 6 bases to trimming and J lost 5 bases; unmatched junction nucleotides: 7. Germline CDR1 MNHEY, CDR2 SVGAGI. The CDR3 is made up of 14 amino acids. The CDR3 sequence is CASRPTGGGETQYF. CDR3 in DNA: TGTGCCAGCAGACCTACAGGGGGCGGGGAGACCCAGTACTTC.

The chain has TRBV18 and TRBJ2-1, with D unclear. Trimming shortened V by 0 bases and J by 0 bases, and 6 bases separated the two germline ends. Germline CDR1 reads KGHSH; CDR2 reads LQKENI. The CDR3 consists of 15 residues. For the CDR3, the DNA is TGTGCCAGCTCACCACCTACGAGCTCCTACAATGAGCAGTTCTTC. Translated: CASSPPTSSYNEQFF. Combining the CDR3 with reference TRBV18 and TRBJ2-1 gives the whole variable domain NAGVMQNPRHLVRRRGQEARLRCSPMKGHSHVYWYRQLPEEGLKFMVYLQKENIIDESGMPKERFSAEFPKEGPSILRIQQVVRGDSAAYFCASSPPTSSYNEQFFGPGTRLTVL.

The chain carries TRBV9 and TRBJ1-2; D possibly corresponds to TRBD1 (6 bases). Germline loops: CDR1 SGDLS, CDR2 YYNGEE. The V gene lost 5 bases and the J gene lost 2 bases, with 10 bases spanning the gap. The CDR3 length is 13 residues. The CDR3 DNA sequence: TGTGCCAGCAGTGCCGGGACAAACTATGGCTACACCTTC. Translation gives CASSAGTNYGYTF. The whole variable domain, remainder taken from reference TRBV9 and TRBJ1-2, is DSGVTQTPKHLITATGQRVTLRCSPRSGDLSVYWYQQSLDQGLQFLIQYYNGEERAKGNILERFSAQQFPDLHSELNLSSLELGDSALYFCASSAGTNYGYTFGSGTRLTVV.

This clone was detected only a few times. This chain links TRBV30 with TRBJ1-1, with D possibly being TRBD1 (6 bases). This CDR3 is built from 13 residues. Germline CDR1 and CDR2: GTSNPN and SVGIG (reference sequence). V lost 2 bases and J lost 8, with 15 bases in between. The DNA of the CDR3 is TGTGCCTGGAGTAGGGCAGGGGAAGGGGAAGCTTTCTTT. This sequence encodes CAWSRAGEGEAFF.

The rearrangement links TRBV6-5 to TRBJ2-7, with 7 bases that match TRBD1. J was trimmed by 4 bases and V by 2 bases; bases with no gene match: 5. The CDR3 is 14 amino acids. The germline CDR1 and CDR2 sequences are MNHEY and SVGAGI. CDR3 in amino acids: CASSYGAGGYEQYF. The CDR3 DNA sequence: TGTGCCAGCAGTTACGGCGCAGGGGGATACGAGCAGTACTTC.

This clone turned up a few times. The genes are TRBV5-1 and TRBJ1-4; D is unclear. V shed 4 bases and J shed 4 bases, with 8 bases lying between them. Germline lookup yields CDR1 SGHRS and CDR2 YFSETQ. CDR3 length: 13 amino acids. CDR3 in amino acids: CASSREDNEKLFF. The CDR3 region has the DNA TGCGCCAGCAGCCGGGAGGATAATGAAAAACTGTTTTTT. Full variable domain (rest looked up from reference TRBV5-1 and TRBJ1-4): KAGVTQTPRYLIKTRGQQVTLSCSPISGHRSVSWYQQTPGQGLQFLFEYFSETQRNKGNFPGRFSGRQFSNSRSEMNVSTLELGDSALYLCASSREDNEKLFFGSGTQLSVL.

This rearrangement joins TRBV11-2 to TRBJ2-6; D ambiguous. V was trimmed by 5 bases and J by 2 bases, leaving 16 bases between them. The germline V gene has CDR1 SGHAT and CDR2 FQNNGV. The CDR3 spans 17 residues. Here the CDR3 DNA reads TGTGCCAGCAGCCCCCGTACTACGGCGGCTGGGGCCAACGTCCTGACTTTC. This encodes CASSPRTTAAGANVLTF. The whole variable domain, filled in from reference TRBV11-2 and TRBJ2-6, reads EAGVAQSPRYKIIEKRQSVAFWCNPISGHATLYWYQQILGQGPKLLIQFQNNGVVDDSQLPKDRFSAERLKGVDSTLKIQPAKLEDSAVYLCASSPRTTAAGANVLTFGAGSRLTVL.

The chain joins TRBV10-3 to TRBJ2-2; the match to TRBD2 covers 10 bases. Trimming took 5 bases from V and 0 from J; bases not matched to a gene: 3. The CDR3 sequence is 16 residues long. The germline CDR1 and CDR2 sequences are ENHRY and SYGVKD. The CDR3 bases are TGTGCCATCAGTCAGACTAGCGGGTCGAACACCGGGGAGCTGTTTTTT. Translated: CAISQTSGSNTGELFF.

In this sample, this clone turned up a few times. The chain has TRBV29-1 and TRBJ2-1; 7 bases line up with TRBD2. Germline CDR1 is SQVTM and CDR2 is ANQGSEA. CDR3 size: 13 residues. V gave up 6 bases and J gave up 0 bases; unmatched junction bases: 2. The CDR3 region has the DNA TGCAGCGTACCGGGGGGCTCCTACAATGAGCAGTTCTTC. Encoded protein: CSVPGGSYNEQFF.

The chain is built from TRBV5-1 and TRBJ2-1; D is perhaps TRBD2 (6 bases). The ends were cut back, 2 bases at V and 7 bases at J, with 13 bases in the middle. Germline V gene data show CDR1 as SGHRS and CDR2 as YFSETQ. This CDR3 region has 14 residues. The CDR3 here is CASSFHGSGNEQFF. CDR3 nucleotides: TGCGCCAGCAGCTTCCACGGGAGCGGAAATGAGCAGTTCTTC.

The chain carries TRBV11-3 and TRBJ2-5; possibly TRBD1 for D (6 bases). Trimming removed 5 bases from V and 4 bases from J, with 11 bases in between. CDR1 SGHNT and CDR2 YENEEA come from the germline V gene. The CDR3 is made up of 13 amino acids. The DNA of the CDR3 is TGTGCCAGCAGCCAGGGGAGTTCAGAGACCCAGTACTTC. The encoded protein is CASSQGSSETQYF.

The rearrangement joins TRBV7-9 to TRBJ1-1; D is possibly TRBD1 (5 bases). Germline V gene data show CDR1 as SEHNR and CDR2 as FQNEAQ (reference sequence). The ends were cut back, 1 base at V and 3 bases at J, with 12 bases in the middle. CDR3 length equals 15 residues. In DNA, the CDR3 is TGTGCCAGCAGCTTAGGAGGAACAGGACACACTGAAGCTTTCTTT. This translates into CASSLGGTGHTEAFF.

This clone was seen a handful of times. This CDR3 reads CSVVIRGYEQYF. The CDR3 nucleotides read TGCAGCGTTGTCATCCGGGGGTACGAGCAGTACTTC. V is TRBV29-1 and J is TRBJ2-7, with D possibly TRBD2 on 6 matching bases. CDR3 length: 12 residues. Between the trimmed V and J ends, which lost 4 bases and 4 bases, there was a span of 11 bases. Germline-derived CDR1 and CDR2 are SQVTM and ANQGSEA.

This clone was seen a few times. J is TRBJ1-5 and V is TRBV4-3; perhaps TRBD1 as D (5 bases). The CDR3 sequence is 15 residues long. Germline V CDR1 and CDR2: LGHNA, YSLEER. Between the trimmed V and J ends, which lost 0 bases and 3 bases, there was a span of 9 bases. The CDR3 DNA follows: TGCGCCAGCAGCCAAGATTTCAGGGACAATCAGCCCCAGCATTTT. Its translation: CASSQDFRDNQPQHF.

The chain has TRBV18 and TRBJ2-7; no reliable D call. This CDR3 spans 14 amino acids. The V and J ends lost 2 bases and 2 bases respectively, with 10 bases between them. Germline values: CDR1 KGHSH, CDR2 LQKENI. The CDR3 DNA follows: TGTGCCAGCTCACCATGGTTTAGCCCCTACGAGCAGTACTTC. The encoded protein is CASSPWFSPYEQYF.

This clone showed up just a few times. The rearrangement uses TRBV7-2 and TRBJ2-5; D perhaps matches TRBD1 (6 bases). Germline V lookup: CDR1 SGHTA, CDR2 FQGNSA. This CDR3 is built from 13 residues. Between the trimmed V and J ends, which lost 11 bases and 1 base, there was a span of 14 bases. Written as DNA, the CDR3 is TGTGCCGCCCGGGACACACCCCAAGAGACCCAGTACTTC. It yields the protein CAARDTPQETQYF.